These T cell receptor beta chains were read from a single sample in a study of blood T cell repertoires in COVID-19. Method: immunoSEQ multiplex PCR; TCRdb's copy keeps in-frame clones and lacks some. The data show around 180,000 clones, less than 90% seen once. Material for sequencing was peripheral blood. The receptors stem from a man aged 65-85 years with active or convalescent COVID-19. Both conserved end residues are part of each CDR3. The order of the fields is clone size, D gene, V gene, J gene, CDR3 protein, CDR3 DNA. A D gene is named only where the DNA matches it firmly. Clone sizes are given selectively: once, few, many, or a class where the clone is expanded.

>.|TRBD2|TRBV7-2|TRBJ2-5
CASSPPTSGLQETQYF
TGTGCCAGCAGCCCCCCGACTAGCGGGCTCCAAGAGACCCAGTACTTC
>.|.|TRBV6-2/TRBV6-3|TRBJ2-7
CASSYTVYEQYF
TGTGCCAGCAGTTACACAGTTTACGAGCAGTACTTC
>once|TRBD1|TRBV27|TRBJ2-3
CASSAGQVSTDTQYF
TGTGCCAGCAGTGCGGGACAGGTCTCCACAGATACGCAGTATTTT
>.|TRBD1|TRBV11-2|TRBJ1-1
CASSLAVTGLNTEAFF
TGTGCCAGCAGCTTAGCAGTGACAGGGCTGAACACTGAAGCTTTCTTT
>.|.|TRBV19|TRBJ1-4
CASSLDSRNEKLFF
TGTGCCAGTAGCCTGGACAGCCGGAATGAAAAACTGTTTTTT
>few|TRBD2|TRBV13|TRBJ2-7
CASSLAGRRTYEQYF
TGTGCCAGCAGCTTAGCCGGGAGGAGGACCTACGAGCAGTACTTC
>.|.|TRBV29-1|TRBJ2-3
CSVAGLSSTDTQYF
TGCAGCGTCGCGGGATTGTCTAGCACAGATACGCAGTATTTT
>.|.|TRBV29-1|TRBJ1-1
CSGIRQGGTEAFF
TGCAGCGGTATCCGACAAGGTGGTACTGAAGCTTTCTTT
>.|TRBD1|TRBV5-1|TRBJ2-4
CASSGTGGLTKNIQYF
TGCGCCAGCAGCGGGACAGGGGGCTTGACAAAAAACATTCAGTACTTC
>.|.|TRBV18|TRBJ2-7
CASSPTQATYEQYF
TGTGCCAGCTCACCAACACAGGCAACCTACGAGCAGTACTTC
>once|.|TRBV24-1|TRBJ1-5
CATSDDPGTHGGDQPQHF
TGTGCCACCAGTGATGACCCCGGGACCCACGGGGGGGATCAGCCCCAGCATTTT
>.|.|TRBV29-1|TRBJ2-7
CSVEDRSSYEQYF
TGCAGCGTTGAAGATCGTAGCTCCTACGAGCAGTACTTC
>.|TRBD1|TRBV10-3|TRBJ1-1
CATRQGGAEAFF
TGTGCCACCAGACAGGGTGGCGCTGAAGCTTTCTTT
>.|TRBD1|TRBV18|TRBJ2-2
CASSRPGQGATGELFF
TGTGCCAGCTCCCGCCCGGGACAGGGTGCCACCGGGGAGCTGTTTTTT
>.|TRBD1|TRBV7-2|TRBJ1-3
CASSLVTGVQGGNTIYF
TGTGCCAGCAGCTTAGTGACAGGGGTACAAGGGGGAAACACCATATATTTT
>.|.|TRBV7-7|TRBJ2-5
CASSLGAVYQETQYF
TGTGCTAGCAGCTTGGGAGCGGTGTACCAAGAGACCCAGTACTTC
>.|.|TRBV9|TRBJ1-6
CASSVGLGSGSPLHF
TGTGCCAGCAGCGTAGGTCTGGGATCAGGGTCACCCCTCCACTTT
>.|TRBD2|TRBV7-7|TRBJ2-5
CASSLGLGGSGQETQYF
TGTGCTAGCAGCTTAGGCTTGGGCGGGAGTGGGCAAGAGACCCAGTACTTC
>.|.|TRBV7-2|TRBJ1-6
CASSLNRYNSPLHF
TGTGCCAGCAGCTTAAACAGATATAATTCACCCCTCCACTTT
>.|.|TRBV19|TRBJ1-2
CASREIRGGNYGYTF
TGTGCCAGTAGAGAAATCAGGGGCGGCAACTATGGCTACACCTTC
>.|.|TRBV19|TRBJ1-1
CASNPRTAAGTEAFF
TGTGCCAGTAACCCTCGGACAGCGGCCGGCACTGAAGCTTTCTTT
>.|.|TRBV6-5|TRBJ2-5
CASRHRRQETQYF
TGTGCCAGCAGACACAGACGCCAAGAGACCCAGTACTTC
>.|.|TRBV18|TRBJ1-5
CASSPSGVSNQPQHF
TGTGCCAGCTCACCATCCGGGGTTAGCAATCAGCCCCAGCATTTT
>.|.|TRBV3-1/TRBV3-2|TRBJ2-1
CASSPGLSSYNEQFF
TGTGCCAGCAGCCCGGGGTTGAGCTCCTACAATGAGCAGTTCTTC
>.|TRBD1|TRBV7-9|TRBJ1-1
CASSLWTGGRGTEAFF
TGTGCCAGCAGCCTCTGGACAGGGGGAAGGGGCACTGAAGCTTTCTTT
>.|TRBD1|TRBV5-1|TRBJ1-2
CASSLETGSYGYTF
TGCGCCAGCAGCTTGGAGACAGGGTCCTATGGCTACACCTTC
>.|TRBD1|TRBV7-2|TRBJ1-2
CASSLGRPGGHYGYTF
TGTGCCAGCAGCTTAGGGCGCCCAGGGGGCCACTATGGCTACACCTTC
>.|TRBD1|TRBV4-3|TRBJ1-5
CASSQDRTGSSNQPQHF
TGCGCCAGCAGCCAAGACCGGACAGGGAGTAGCAATCAGCCCCAGCATTTT
>.|.|TRBV5-1|TRBJ1-3
CASSSTGAQSGNTIYF
TGCGCCAGCAGCAGCACTGGGGCCCAGTCTGGAAACACCATATATTTT
>.|TRBD1|TRBV30|TRBJ1-1
CAWRAGTGVSEAFF
TGTGCCTGGAGGGCGGGGACAGGGGTCTCCGAAGCTTTCTTT
>.|TRBD1|TRBV19|TRBJ1-2
CASSIDLDRDGGYTF
TGTGCCAGTAGTATAGATCTAGACAGGGACGGCGGCTACACCTTC
>.|TRBD1|TRBV27|TRBJ1-2
CASSPASGQGVRGYTF
TGTGCCAGCAGTCCAGCATCCGGACAGGGCGTCCGGGGCTACACCTTC
>.|.|TRBV15|TRBJ1-6
CATRGQPHSPLHF
TGTGCCACCAGGGGGCAGCCTCATTCACCCCTCCACTTT
>.|.|TRBV11-2|TRBJ2-1
CASSPGDQYNEQFF
TGTGCCAGCAGCCCGGGGGATCAGTACAATGAGCAGTTCTTC
>.|.|TRBV6-5|TRBJ2-4
CASSSQQGFLHF
TGTGCCAGCAGTTCCCAACAGGGCTTCTTACACTTC
>.|.|TRBV4-3|TRBJ1-6
CASSQGGNSPLHF
TGCGCCAGCAGCCAAGGCGGAAATTCACCCCTCCACTTT
>.|TRBD2|TRBV14|TRBJ2-7
CASSQRRVAGDEQYF
TGTGCCAGCAGCCAACGTCGGGTAGCGGGAGACGAGCAGTACTTC
>.|.|TRBV6-2/TRBV6-3|TRBJ2-1
CASSYGGANYNEQFF
TGTGCCAGCAGTTACGGGGGGGCAAACTACAATGAGCAGTTCTTC
>many|.|TRBV9|TRBJ1-2
CASSYTGTNYGYTF
TGTGCCAGCAGTTATACAGGCACGAACTATGGCTACACCTTC
>few|.|TRBV2|TRBJ1-5
CASSERQGYNQPQHF
TGTGCCAGCAGTGAAAGGCAGGGTTATAATCAGCCCCAGCATTTT
>.|TRBD1|TRBV5-1|TRBJ2-7
CASSLATGGGRTYEQYF
TGCGCCAGCAGCTTGGCGACAGGGGGGGGTCGGACCTACGAGCAGTACTTC
>.|.|TRBV11-2|TRBJ2-7
CASSLHARGSDSYEQYF
TGTGCCAGCAGCTTACATGCCAGGGGCTCCGACTCCTACGAGCAGTACTTC
>.|.|TRBV29-1|TRBJ2-6
CSVGLAGANVLTF
TGCAGCGTTGGGCTCGCTGGGGCCAACGTCCTGACTTTC
>.|TRBD1|TRBV5-1|TRBJ2-2
CASSLGTDLHVGELFF
TGCGCCAGCAGCCTAGGGACAGACCTCCACGTCGGGGAGCTGTTTTTT
>.|TRBD1|TRBV6-2/TRBV6-3|TRBJ2-7
CASSWTGHEQYF
TGTGCCAGCAGTTGGACAGGGCACGAGCAGTACTTC
>.|TRBD1|TRBV6-2/TRBV6-3|TRBJ2-1
CASSQRQGQRNEQFF
TGTGCCAGCAGTCAGAGACAGGGTCAGAGGAATGAGCAGTTCTTC
>.|.|TRBV30|TRBJ2-4
CAWSGQNLAKNIQYF
TGTGCCTGGAGTGGACAGAACCTAGCCAAAAACATTCAGTACTTC
>.|TRBD2|TRBV24-1|TRBJ2-1
CATSDSRAGGSYNEQFF
TGTGCCACCAGTGATTCCCGGGCGGGAGGGTCCTACAATGAGCAGTTCTTC